Each of the 8 T cell receptor beta chains below was sequenced from the same sample in a study of T cells in Graves' hyperthyroidism and ophthalmopathy. Authors of the study amplified TCR beta CDR3 regions from RNA transcripts. TCR CDR3 underwent first-round RT-PCR with the HTBI primer set. MiXCR, applied by TCRdb to the multiplex PCR reads, yields one record per CDR3 protein. Counted here are about 560,000 distinct CDR3 sequences, 14% occurring once; the ten biggest clones make up roughly 13%. Sequences were obtained from blood. The receptors stem from a middle-aged woman with Graves' hyperthyroidism.

This clonotype was detected many times. The rearrangement links TRBV5-6 to TRBJ2-1; D remains unclear. Germline lookup yields CDR1 SGHDT and CDR2 YYEEEE. Between the trimmed V and J ends, which lost 0 bases and 7 bases, there was a span of 8 bases. The CDR3 loop spans 13 amino acids. CDR3: CASSLDLRNEQFF. The DNA of the CDR3 is TGTGCCAGCAGCTTGGACTTACGGAATGAGCAGTTCTTC.

This rearrangement joins TRBV6-4 to TRBJ2-2; 7 bases line up with TRBD1. CDR3 length: 15 residues. Germline CDR1 reads MRHNA; CDR2 reads SNTAGT. J lost 6 bases, V lost 3 bases, and 7 bases had no gene match. As DNA, the CDR3 is TGTGCCAGCAGTGATTCAGACAGGGCCCCCGGGGAGCTGTTTTTT. This translates into CASSDSDRAPGELFF.

This clonotype was detected ten times or more. The V and J genes are TRBV20-1 and TRBJ1-1; D is undetermined. Germline CDR1 DFQATT, CDR2 SNEGSKA (reference sequence). V was clipped by 6 bases and J by 8 bases, with 13 bases between them. The CDR3 is 11 amino acids. The CDR3 loop reads CSAPLVGEAFF. The CDR3 DNA follows: TGCAGTGCCCCTTTAGTCGGCGAAGCTTTCTTT.

The chain has TRBV11-2 and TRBJ2-7, with D perhaps TRBD1 or TRBD2 (5 bases each). V gave up 7 bases and J gave up 7 bases, with 14 bases separating them. Germline V gene sequence: CDR1 SGHAT, CDR2 FQNNGV. CDR3 length: 12 residues. The CDR3: CASMGRTEEQYF. The DNA of the CDR3 is TGTGCCAGCATGGGACGGACTGAGGAGCAGTACTTC. The complete variable domain, with remaining parts taken from reference TRBV11-2 and TRBJ2-7, reads EAGVAQSPRYKIIEKRQSVAFWCNPISGHATLYWYQQILGQGPKLLIQFQNNGVVDDSQLPKDRFSAERLKGVDSTLKIQPAKLEDSAVYLCASMGRTEEQYFGPGTRLTVT.

This clonotype was seen many times. V and J are TRBV29-1 and TRBJ1-1; D is unresolved. The germline CDR1 and CDR2 sequences are SQVTM and ANQGSEA. This CDR3 spans 14 amino acids. Trimming left V 0 bases short and J 1 base short, with 9 bases between. The CDR3 nucleotides read TGCAGCGTTGAAGATTATCAGACGAACACTGAAGCTTTCTTT. It codes for CSVEDYQTNTEAFF.

V is TRBV6-5 and J is TRBJ2-7, with D hard to call. Trimming took off 2 bases at V and 6 bases at J, with 20 bases between the two ends. This CDR3 contains 16 residues. Germline V gene lookup returns CDR1 MNHEY and CDR2 SVGAGI. The CDR3 DNA follows: TGTGCCAGCAGTTACATAAGGGCAGCATTCGGACGCGAGCAGTACTTC. Translated: CASSYIRAAFGREQYF.

The chain links TRBV29-1 to TRBJ2-1, with TRBD2 matching 10 bases. Germline loops: CDR1 SQVTM, CDR2 ANQGSEA. The CDR3 is 15 residues long. V lost 2 bases to trimming and J lost 0 bases; unmatched junction nucleotides: 1. CDR3 amino acids: CSVESSGSSYNEQFF. The CDR3 DNA follows: TGCAGCGTTGAATCTAGCGGGAGCTCCTACAATGAGCAGTTCTTC.

A few counts support this clonotype. This sequence joins TRBV5-1 and TRBJ1-3; 8 bases fit TRBD1. The trim removed 0 bases at V and 0 bases at J, leaving 2 bases unmatched. CDR1 and CDR2 (germline): SGHRS, YFSETQ. The CDR3 covers 16 residues. CDR3 sequence reads: CASSLGQGSSGNTIYF. CDR3 coding DNA: TGCGCCAGCAGCTTGGGACAGGGGAGCTCTGGAAACACCATATATTTT.